These 8 T cell receptor beta chains came from one sample sequenced in a study of chemoradiotherapy in HPV16-positive cancers. TCRdb's table, derived via immunoSEQ multiplex PCR, lists solely in-frame clones and lacks some. The sample holds over 30,000 clones, about 86% seen once. Sequencing used blood, obtained from a patient who underwent chemoradiotherapy. These TCRs come from a human donor with HPV-associated anogenital cancer.

V gene TRBV11-2 combines with J gene TRBJ1-3; a possible D gene is TRBD1 (5 bases). The germline CDR1 and CDR2 sequences are SGHAT and FQNNGV. The CDR3 covers 15 residues. Trimming cost V 5 bases and J 4 bases, with 15 bases left between them. Here the CDR3 DNA reads TGTGCCAGCAGCCTGGAAGGGGTGGCCGGAAACACCATATATTTT. As protein: CASSLEGVAGNTIYF.

V usage is TRBV6-1 and J usage is TRBJ2-7, with 13 nucleotides matching TRBD2. The CDR3 has 15 amino acids. Germline CDR1 and CDR2: MNHNS and SASEGT. V was pared by 6 bases and J by 5 bases, with 7 bases of the junction left unmatched. The CDR3 here is CASSLTGTSGDEQYF. The CDR3 DNA sequence: TGTGCCAGCAGCTTAACCGGGACTAGCGGGGACGAGCAGTACTTC.

The chain has TRBV7-8 and TRBJ1-4; D gene uncertain. There are 15 residues in the CDR3. Germline V gene sequence: CDR1 SGHVS, CDR2 FQNEAQ. V shed 5 bases and J shed 0 bases, with 10 bases lying between them. The CDR3 here is CASSPYFATNEKLFF. Written as DNA, the CDR3 is TGTGCCAGCAGCCCCTACTTTGCAACTAATGAAAAACTGTTTTTT.

The V gene is TRBV1, the J gene TRBJ2-7; the table assigns TRBD2, which was not confirmed against the DNA. TRBV1 is reported as a pseudogene. The CDR3 runs 17 residues. CDR3 loop: CTSERSALGGVSYEQYF. The DNA for the CDR3 is TGCACCAGCGAAAGGTCGGCTTTGGGCGGGGTTTCCTACGAGCAGTACTTC.

The chain uses TRBV19 and TRBJ2-7, with 14 bases identical to TRBD2. Germline-derived CDR1 and CDR2 are LNHDA and SQIVND (reference sequence). The CDR3 runs to 14 residues. V shed 5 bases, J shed 6 bases, and the junction held 3 bases outside the gene matches. CDR3 nucleotide sequence: TGTGCCAGTAGTCTTGGACTAGCGGGGGGCGAGCAGTACTTC. Translating gives CASSLGLAGGEQYF.

V gene TRBV29-1 combines with J gene TRBJ1-2; D is undetermined. CDR3 length: 14 amino acids. Per germline, CDR1 SQVTM and CDR2 ANQGSEA. V was cut by 2 bases and J by 1 base, with 11 bases left in between. The CDR3 nucleotides are TGCAGCGTTGAATCTCGGGGAAGTAACTATGGCTACACCTTC. Protein product: CSVESRGSNYGYTF. The full variable domain, in which reference TRBV29-1 and TRBJ1-2 provide the parts outside the CDR3, is SAVISQKPSRDICQRGTSLTIQCQVDSQVTMMFWYRQQPGQSLTLIATANQGSEATYESGFVIDKFPISRPNLTFSTLTVSNMSPEDSSIYLCSVESRGSNYGYTFGSGTRLTVV.

This clone was recorded a few times. V and J are TRBV27 and TRBJ1-2, with no clear D. Trimming took 5 bases from V and 0 from J, leaving 7 bases between them. The CDR3 contains 13 residues. The V gene's germline CDR1 is MNHEY and CDR2 SMNVEV (reference sequence). In DNA form, the CDR3 reads TGTGCCAGCAGTCTACGGCCTAACTATGGCTACACCTTC. The encoded protein is CASSLRPNYGYTF.

V usage is TRBV5-6 and J usage is TRBJ2-7, with TRBD2 matching over 10 bases. After removal of 1 base from V and 4 bases from J, the junction contained 5 bases not matched to a gene. This CDR3 region has 15 residues. The germline CDR1 and CDR2 sequences are SGHDT and YYEEEE. DNA of the CDR3: TGTGCCAGCAGCTTGTCGCTAGCGGGGGTGTACGAGCAGTACTTC. It encodes CASSLSLAGVYEQYF.